Listed below are T cell receptor beta chains from one sample, sequenced in a study of technical replicates of blood from several donors. TCRdb's copy holds only in-frame clones and misses some; the assay was immunoSEQ multiplex PCR. Among 60,000 or so clones listed, just under 90% were seen once. Sequencing input: PBMCs. These receptor sequences come from a human donor in good health. Some clones in this sample may be carry-over from other donors' samples. Each CDR3 is given with its conserved first and last residue. The order of the fields is V gene, D gene, J gene, CDR3 protein. The D gene is left open where the match is weak.

>TRBV30|-|TRBJ2-1
CAWSVVVSLNNEQFF
>TRBV7-2|TRBD2|TRBJ2-1
CASSLVVSGSSYNEQFF
>TRBV7-2|TRBD1|TRBJ1-1
CAIQTGTEAFF
>TRBV6-5|-|TRBJ1-5
CASSYAPGSQPQHF
>TRBV6-5|TRBD1|TRBJ2-5
CASIDTGGNQETQYF
>TRBV30|TRBD2|TRBJ2-3
CAWRPAGGIDTQYF
>TRBV7-8|-|TRBJ2-6
CASSLTGLLANVLTF
>TRBV29-1|-|TRBJ2-1
CSVAGVEQFF
>TRBV6-1|-|TRBJ1-5
CASGGLTVNQPQHF
>TRBV7-3|-|TRBJ2-3
CASSLMGGVTDTQYF
>TRBV7-8|-|TRBJ2-7
CASSRRGSYEQYF
>TRBV5-4|-|TRBJ2-2
CASSFGTMNTGELFF
>TRBV12-5|TRBD1|TRBJ2-7
CASGFWFGTGTGGYEQYF
>TRBV7-9|TRBD2|TRBJ2-7
CASSLTSGGVLPEQYF
>TRBV10-3|-|TRBJ2-5
CAISDSSKTQYF
>TRBV2|TRBD2|TRBJ2-1
CASKERGGEDEQFF
>TRBV18|-|TRBJ2-2
CASLYGNTGELFF
>TRBV19|-|TRBJ1-1
CASRVQGRVNTEAFF
>TRBV4-3|-|TRBJ1-2
CASSQEIQGYGYTF
>TRBV11-1|TRBD2|TRBJ2-4
CASSHGTSGGLAKNIQYF
>TRBV27|-|TRBJ2-3
CASSPLEGRKRDTQYF
>TRBV5-4|-|TRBJ1-2
CASSLDGYGYTF
>TRBV11-2|TRBD2|TRBJ2-3
CASRERGGSTDTQYF
>TRBV7-6|-|TRBJ2-3
CASSLAVKGGTDTQYF
>TRBV30|-|TRBJ1-5
CAWTPLGSLWNQPQHF
>TRBV19|-|TRBJ2-2
CATQNGGQFTGELFF
>TRBV4-1|-|TRBJ1-6
CASSQEAGKGSPLHF